What follows are 23 T cell receptor beta chains derived from one specimen sequenced in a study of CD8 T cells in Susac syndrome. RNA totalling roughly 0.45 to 1 ug underwent reverse transcription with random hexamers. TCRdb processed the immunoSEQ multiplex PCR reads anew with MiXCR; each CDR3 protein has one entry. The data contain some 450,000 distinct CDR3 sequences, 75% to 90% of them singletons. The sequenced material came from CD8+ T cells from PBMCs. The origin of the receptors is a human donor with multiple sclerosis.

This rearrangement joins TRBV7-2 to TRBJ1-1; weak D call: TRBD1 (6 bases). Trimming shortened V by 1 base and J by 4 bases, and 22 bases separated the two germline ends. CDR1 and CDR2 from the germline V gene are SGHTA and FQGNSA. CDR3 length: 18 residues. The CDR3 DNA follows: TGTGCCAGCAGCTTAGTTTTGCTCAGGGGCCAGGGAGGCACTGAAGCTTTCTTT. It codes for CASSLVLLRGQGGTEAFF.

The chain employs TRBV19 and TRBJ2-2; D is uncertain. This CDR3 comprises 18 residues. Germline-derived CDR1 and CDR2 are LNHDA and SQIVND (reference sequence). V gave up 4 bases and J gave up 0 bases, with 18 bases separating them. CDR3 bases: TGTGCCAGTAGTAACCCCCCCATTCTCTTGGCGAACACCGGGGAGCTGTTTTTT. It encodes CASSNPPILLANTGELFF.

The rearrangement links TRBV6-5 to TRBJ2-7, with D possibly being TRBD1 (6 bases). V dropped 2 bases and J dropped 7 bases, with 15 bases sitting between them. The germline V gene has CDR1 MNHEY and CDR2 SVGAGI. The CDR3 sequence is 14 residues long. In DNA, the CDR3 is TGTGCCAGCAGTTACAGGGGGTTAGGCAGGGAGCAGTACTTC. This sequence encodes CASSYRGLGREQYF.

The rearrangement links TRBV6-1 to TRBJ1-6; the D is unclear. Looked up from germline, CDR1 is MNHNS and CDR2 is SASEGT. This CDR3 comprises 13 residues. V lost 7 bases and J lost 7, with 11 bases in between. The CDR3 sequence is CASTWTGNSPLHF. DNA of the CDR3: TGTGCCAGCACCTGGACGGGGAATTCACCCCTCCACTTT.

The gene calls are TRBV6-2 or TRBV6-3 and TRBJ1-2; D is unresolved. Deletions cut 2 bases from V and 5 bases from J, with 6 bases between. Germline V gives CDR1 MNHEY, CDR2 SVGEGT. There are 12 residues in the CDR3. The DNA of the CDR3 is TGTGCCAGCAGTTACCTACCGTATGGCTACACCTTC. This encodes CASSYLPYGYTF.

The rearrangement uses TRBV6-5 and TRBJ1-5; 7 nucleotides line up with TRBD1. CDR3 length: 15 residues. V shed 2 bases, J shed 3 bases, and the junction held 4 bases outside the gene matches. Germline CDR1 MNHEY, CDR2 SVGAGI. CDR3 amino acids: CASSYSQGVNQPQHF. The CDR3 DNA sequence: TGTGCCAGCAGTTACAGTCAGGGGGTCAATCAGCCCCAGCATTTT.

The genes are TRBV5-1 and TRBJ1-2; 11 positions agree with TRBD1. This CDR3 contains 19 residues. The germline CDR1 and CDR2 sequences are SGHRS and YFSETQ. V lost 0 bases, J lost 1 base, and 11 bases stayed unmatched. CDR3 in amino acids: CASSLVPGQGAESNYGYTF. The CDR3 DNA reads TGCGCCAGCAGCTTGGTCCCCGGACAGGGGGCGGAAAGTAACTATGGCTACACCTTC.

The CDR3 reads CASSLDVSGNTDTQYF. The CDR3 region has the DNA TGTGCCAGCAGCTTAGATGTCAGTGGGAACACAGATACGCAGTATTTT. This chain connects TRBV11-2 to TRBJ2-3; D gene ambiguous. The V end was cut by 0 bases, the J end by 2 bases, with 12 bases between. CDR1 is SGHAT and CDR2 is FQNNGV in the germline V gene. This CDR3 comprises 16 residues.

The chain carries TRBV4-1 and TRBJ1-1; 7 nucleotides match TRBD1. The V segment lost 4 bases and the J segment 8 bases; nucleotides outside the gene matches: 13. The CDR3 has 15 amino acids. Germline CDR1 MGHRA, CDR2 YSYEKL. CDR3: CASSLIDRVDSEAFF. In DNA form, the CDR3 reads TGCGCCAGCAGCCTGATTGACAGGGTAGACTCCGAAGCTTTCTTT.

This chain uses TRBV6-6 with TRBJ1-2, with 8 bases that match TRBD1. Germline CDR1 MNHNY, CDR2 SVGAGI (reference sequence). CDR3 length: 14 amino acids. V lost 2 bases, J lost 6 bases, and 5 bases stayed unmatched. The CDR3 DNA sequence: TGTGCCAGCAGTTACGACAGGGGATTTGATGGCTACACCTTC. This encodes CASSYDRGFDGYTF.

The CDR3 spells CASSLVAQTAENDEQFF. CDR3 nucleotide sequence: TGTGCCAGCAGCTTAGTAGCTCAAACCGCCGAAAATGATGAGCAGTTCTTC. The rearrangement links TRBV7-9 to TRBJ2-1; D not resolved. V gave up 1 base and J gave up 8 bases, with 21 bases separating them. Looked up from germline, CDR1 is SEHNR and CDR2 is FQNEAQ (reference sequence). This CDR3 has 17 amino acids.

The CDR3 region has the DNA TGCAGCGCCCCCGCCGAAGATACGCAGTATTTT. Protein product: CSAPAEDTQYF. J is TRBJ2-3 and V is TRBV29-1; D is unresolved. Looked up from germline, CDR1 is SQVTM and CDR2 is ANQGSEA. V dropped 7 bases and J dropped 5 bases, with 10 bases sitting between them. This CDR3 is built from 11 residues.

The chain combines TRBV30 with TRBJ1-1, with 9 bases lining up with TRBD1. CDR1 and CDR2 (germline): GTSNPN, SVGIG (reference sequence). V shed 4 bases and J 3 bases; nucleotides not matched to a gene: 9. This CDR3 spans 15 amino acids. The CDR3 protein is CAWNLGGTGHTEAFF. CDR3 nucleotides: TGTGCCTGGAACCTAGGCGGGACAGGGCACACTGAAGCTTTCTTT.

The chain links TRBV28 to TRBJ2-3, with D possibly being TRBD2 (5 bases). Germline CDR1 MDHEN, CDR2 SYDVKM. V lost 5 bases, J lost 6 bases, and 18 bases lay in between. The CDR3 spans 15 residues. The CDR3 nucleotides are TGTGCCAGCAGTCCGGACTCCTGGGTGGTGGATACGCAGTATTTT. Protein product: CASSPDSWVVDTQYF.

The chain uses TRBV30 and TRBJ1-2; TRBD1 is a possible D gene (5 bases). CDR1 and CDR2 from the germline V gene are GTSNPN and SVGIG (reference sequence). There are 13 residues in the CDR3. The ends were cut back, 5 bases at V and 4 bases at J, with 14 bases in the middle. The CDR3 reads CAWWGDIGYGYTF. CDR3 DNA sequence: TGTGCCTGGTGGGGGGATATTGGCTATGGCTACACCTTC.

The rearrangement uses TRBV15 and TRBJ2-1, with 8 positions matching TRBD2. The germline V gene encodes CDR1 LNHNV and CDR2 YYDKDF (reference sequence). CDR3 size: 16 residues. The J segment lost 7 bases and the V segment lost 6 bases, leaving 14 bases of the junction unmatched. CDR3 DNA: TGTGCCACCAGTCTTTTGGCGGGGGGCCCCGGGAATGAGCAGTTCTTC. It specifies CATSLLAGGPGNEQFF. The entire variable domain, with the rest obtained from reference TRBV15 and TRBJ2-1, is as follows: DAMVIQNPRYQVTQFGKPVTLSCSQTLNHNVMYWYQQKSSQAPKLLFHYYDKDFNNEADTPDNFQSRRPNTSFCFLDIRSPGLGDTAMYLCATSLLAGGPGNEQFFGPGTRLTVL.

The chain recombines TRBV14 with TRBJ2-1, with 9 bases matching TRBD2. This CDR3 is built from 14 residues. Germline CDR1 SGHDN, CDR2 FVKESK. Germline trimming cut 1 base from V and 8 bases from J; bases unmatched to any gene: 3. CDR3 bases: TGTGCCAGCAGCCAAGGACTAGCGGTGTATGAGCAGTTCTTC. Translated, it gives CASSQGLAVYEQFF.

V and J are TRBV5-1 and TRBJ2-7, with D possibly matching TRBD2 (6 bases). CDR1 is SGHRS, CDR2 YFSETQ, per germline. V was cut by 2 bases and J by 9 bases, with 15 bases left in between. The CDR3 is 13 amino acids. CDR3 nucleotides: TGCGCCAGCAGCTTAGCCGGGAGTAATGGGCAGTACTTC. It specifies CASSLAGSNGQYF.

This rearrangement joins TRBV6-1 to TRBJ2-5; D possibly corresponds to TRBD2 (6 bases). Germline V gives CDR1 MNHNS, CDR2 SASEGT. CDR3 size: 12 residues. V lost 5 bases, J lost 5 bases, and 9 bases lay in between. The CDR3 sequence: CASSQGGETQYF. For the CDR3, the DNA is TGTGCCAGCAGTCAGGGAGGCGAGACCCAGTACTTC.

The chain joins TRBV30 to TRBJ1-3, with a weak D call TRBD1 (6 bases). Trimming stripped 3 bases from V and 0 bases from J, with 24 bases between. The germline CDR1 and CDR2 sequences are GTSNPN and SVGIG (reference sequence). The CDR3 contains 19 residues. The CDR3 bases are TGTGCCTGGAGACCAACCCGGGACTTTGGGGGCTCCTCTGGAAACACCATATATTTT. As protein: CAWRPTRDFGGSSGNTIYF. The complete variable domain, with remaining parts taken from reference TRBV30 and TRBJ1-3, reads SQTIHQWPATLVQPVGSPLSLECTVEGTSNPNLYWYRQAAGRGLQLLFYSVGIGQISSEVPQNLSASRPQDRQFILSSKKLLLSDSGFYLCAWRPTRDFGGSSGNTIYFGEGSWLTVV.

The chain couples TRBV20-1 to TRBJ1-5; 10 positions match TRBD1. This CDR3 is built from 17 residues. Germline V CDR1 and CDR2: DFQATT, SNEGSKA (reference sequence). Trimming cost V 0 bases and J 7 bases; bases outside gene matches: 12. For the CDR3, the DNA is TGCAGTGCTAGAGATCCGACGAGACAGGGGGCCGGACAGCCCCAGCATTTT. Translating gives CSARDPTRQGAGQPQHF.

The rearrangement uses TRBV27 and TRBJ1-1; 7 positions match TRBD1. CDR1 and CDR2 from the germline V gene are MNHEY and SMNVEV (reference sequence). V lost 4 bases and J lost 8; bases outside the gene matches: 13. This CDR3 has 15 residues. CDR3 region: CASSSITQGLGEAFF. Here the CDR3 DNA reads TGTGCCAGCAGTTCCATTACACAGGGGTTGGGAGAAGCTTTCTTT.

V gene TRBV10-3 combines with J gene TRBJ2-3; tentative D call: TRBD2 (5 bases). Germline V gene lookup returns CDR1 ENHRY and CDR2 SYGVKD. V lost 1 base, J lost 6 bases, and 14 bases lay in between. The CDR3 runs to 15 residues. The CDR3 here is CAISEFPSPDDTQYF. CDR3 DNA sequence: TGTGCCATCAGTGAGTTTCCTAGCCCAGATGATACGCAGTATTTT.